Described below is a single T cell receptor (beta chain) sequence and its context. Antigen unknown. The data derive from a study of cytomegalovirus exposure and HLA in healthy donors. CDR1 MGHRA and CDR2 YSYEKL come from the germline V gene. The CDR3 extends over 15 amino acids. V shed 0 bases and J shed 3 bases, with 12 bases lying between them. Assay used: immunoSEQ multiplex PCR; TCRdb lists only in-frame clones, some missing. The sample holds tens of thousands of clones, 85% to 95% seen once. Whole-study results and caveats: While the bulk of TCR sequences proved rare, some public TCRs turned up in many donors. The investigators catalogued 164 TCR beta chains as cytomegalovirus-associated.

The clonotype comes from a woman aged 30 to 39 in good health and CMV-seropositive. J is TRBJ2-7 and V is TRBV4-1, with D possibly matching TRBD1 (6 bases). The sample comprised PBMCs. CDR3 nucleotide sequence: TGCGCCAGCAGCCAAGATGCAGGGGTGGACTACGAGCAGTACTTC. Its translation: CASSQDAGVDYEQYF.